This T cell receptor (beta chain) was observed in a study of T cell responses to AZD1222 COVID-19 vaccine. The overall study: The analysis combined second doses at about 4 or about 12 weeks. Study-level points and caveats: Breadth and depth of Spike-specific TCRs rose after two AZD1222 doses. There were vaccine-associated CD4 TCRs across spike, dominant at 160-218 and 743-854. Without day 14 samples, only post-peak T cell repertoires were studied.

This clone was seen only once. Its antigen is currently unknown. Compared with germline, one end of the junction differs, possibly owing to a read error. This table comes from immunoSEQ multiplex PCR, and its TCRdb copy is limited to in-frame clones, with some not included. This sample has about 100,000 clones, with about 85% found just once. The germline CDR1 and CDR2 sequences are SSHAT and FNYEAQ (reference sequence). CDR3 size: 14 residues. The specimen was peripheral blood, collected on day 0 of AZD1222 vaccination. The origin of this receptor is an adult in good health. The genes are TRBV7-7 and TRBJ2-1; 9 bases are shared with TRBD2. The CDR3 is CASSPGTSPNEQFF. The CDR3 DNA follows: TGTGCTAGCAGTCCCGGGACTAGCCCCAATGAGCAGTTCTTC.